These 32 T cell receptor beta chains originate from one sample sequenced in a study of patients and donors after allogeneic stem cell transplantation. One entry per CDR3 protein, called by TCRdb with MiXCR from the RT-PCR reads. The sample records roughly 12,000 distinct CDR3 sequences, 20% to 25% being singletons. Sequencing was performed on blood, either unsorted or a sorted T cell fraction (not recorded which). The receptors originated from a human donor who was either an allogeneic HSCT recipient or a stem cell or donor lymphocyte infusion donor (not recorded which). It is not recorded whose cells these are; they may come from a transplant donor.

This chain links TRBV20-1 with TRBJ1-1; no reliable D call. V lost 5 bases to trimming and J lost 1 base, with 8 bases between them. CDR1 is DFQATT and CDR2 is SNEGSKA in the germline V gene (reference sequence). The CDR3 consists of 12 residues. The CDR3 DNA reads TGCAGTGCTCCCGGGCAGAACACTGAAGCTTTCTTT. Translation: CSAPGQNTEAFF.

The V call is TRBV10-3, the J call TRBJ1-2; D gene uncertain. Germline V gene lookup returns CDR1 ENHRY and CDR2 SYGVKD. V lost 4 bases and J 3 bases, leaving 9 bases between the germline ends. The CDR3 consists of 13 residues. The CDR3 loop reads CAISALEDYGYTF. The CDR3 DNA reads TGTGCCATCAGTGCGCTTGAGGACTATGGCTACACCTTC.

The V call is TRBV20-1, the J call TRBJ2-1, with D uncertain. The V and J ends lost 6 bases and 5 bases respectively, with 17 bases between them. Germline CDR1 is DFQATT and CDR2 is SNEGSKA (reference sequence). CDR3 length equals 14 residues. CDR3 nucleotide sequence: TGCAGTGCCCCCTCCGGAAAAAGGGACAATGAGCAGTTCTTC. Its translation is CSAPSGKRDNEQFF.

In its sample, this clonotype was seen once. The chain is built from TRBV4-3 and TRBJ1-2, with TRBD1 matching over 7 bases. Per germline, CDR1 LGHNA and CDR2 YSLEER. V lost 1 base and J lost 5; bases outside the gene matches: 7. This CDR3 contains 15 residues. CDR3: CASSQGRGRGYGYTF. The DNA for the CDR3 is TGCGCCAGCAGCCAAGGAAGGGGGCGTGGGTATGGCTACACCTTC.

There are a few counts of this clonotype. Since the CDR3 does not end with the conserved phenylalanine or tryptophan, this likely comes from a read error. CDR3 loop: CASSTWNGYTS. In DNA, the CDR3 is TGTGCCAGCAGCACATGGAATGGCTACACCTCC. The chain employs TRBV5-6 and TRBJ1-2; unclear D gene. Trimming took off 4 bases at V and 6 bases at J, with 7 bases between the two ends. Germline V CDR1 and CDR2: SGHDT, YYEEEE. The CDR3 covers 11 residues.

A few counts support this clonotype. The gene calls are TRBV12-3 or TRBV12-4 and TRBJ2-1; a possible D gene is TRBD2 (7 bases). The CDR3 covers 16 residues. V was trimmed by 5 bases and J by 2 bases, leaving 16 bases between them. DNA of the CDR3: TGTGCCAGCAGTCTGAGGGGGGGAGGCACCTACAATGAGCAGTTCTTC. It yields the protein CASSLRGGGTYNEQFF.

This clonotype was counted between two and nine times. V and J are TRBV19 and TRBJ1-1; D possibly corresponds to TRBD1 (5 bases). The V gene's germline CDR1 is LNHDA and CDR2 SQIVND (reference sequence). V shed 7 bases and J shed 0 bases, with 12 bases lying between them. The length of the CDR3 is 14 residues. The chain's CDR3 is CASKGTSMNTEAFF. The CDR3 coding sequence is TGTGCCAGTAAAGGGACTTCTATGAACACTGAAGCTTTCTTT.

This clonotype was observed a handful of times. The rearrangement uses TRBV7-6 and TRBJ1-3; D may be TRBD1 (5 bases). Germline CDR1 is SGHVS and CDR2 is FNYEAQ. V gave up 5 bases and J gave up 2 bases, with 10 bases separating them. The CDR3 consists of 14 residues. CDR3 nucleotides: TGTGCCAGCAGCCCTTCAGGGCCTGGAAACACCATATATTTT. It specifies CASSPSGPGNTIYF.

The chain's CDR3 is CSARDRGVSGELFF. In DNA form, the CDR3 reads TGCAGTGCTAGAGATCGGGGGGTCAGCGGGGAGCTGTTTTTT. The chain recombines TRBV20-1 with TRBJ2-2; the match to TRBD2 covers 7 bases. This CDR3 has 14 residues. Germline assignment: CDR1 DFQATT and CDR2 SNEGSKA (reference sequence). J was trimmed by 7 bases and V by 0 bases; bases with no gene match: 5.

This clonotype was counted between two and nine times. The chain has TRBV9 and TRBJ2-6; perhaps D is TRBD1 or TRBD2 (5 bases each). The V gene lost 0 bases and the J gene lost 0 bases, with 13 bases spanning the gap. The germline V gene has CDR1 SGDLS and CDR2 YYNGEE. The CDR3 is 18 amino acids. The CDR3 sequence: CASSVVIRGGSGANVLTF. As DNA, the CDR3 is TGTGCCAGCAGCGTAGTGATCCGTGGGGGCTCTGGGGCCAACGTCCTGACTTTC.

This clonotype was recorded at least ten times. J is TRBJ1-1 and V is TRBV7-9, with D hard to call. The CDR3 sequence is 14 residues long. The germline V gene has CDR1 SEHNR and CDR2 FQNEAQ (reference sequence). V shed 5 bases and J shed 5 bases, with 15 bases lying between them. CDR3 nucleotide sequence: TGTGCCAGCAGCCTCATGGACCGGAGGACTGAAGCTTTCTTT. Its protein is CASSLMDRRTEAFF.

This clonotype was picked up a small number of times. The V and J genes are TRBV25-1 and TRBJ2-1; TRBD2 matches at 7 bases. Germline CDR1 MGHDK, CDR2 SYGVNS. Germline trimming cut 6 bases from V and 6 bases from J; bases unmatched to any gene: 8. CDR3 length equals 14 residues. CDR3 residues: CASSRKGGSNEQFF. Here the CDR3 DNA reads TGTGCCAGCAGCCGAAAGGGAGGGAGCAATGAGCAGTTCTTC.

The V gene is TRBV12-3 or TRBV12-4, the J gene TRBJ2-4; D possibly matches TRBD1 or TRBD2 (5 bases each). The CDR3 consists of 12 residues. Trimming removed 4 bases at V and 14 bases at J, with 15 bases between. The CDR3, as DNA: TGTGCCAGCAGTTCCCTGGGGACCGCAGAGTACTTC. Encoded protein: CASSSLGTAEYF.

The V gene is TRBV24-1, the J gene TRBJ2-2; D ambiguous. The CDR3 is 12 residues long. Looked up from germline, CDR1 is KGHDR and CDR2 is SFDVKD. Trimming shortened V by 10 bases and J by 5 bases, and 10 bases separated the two germline ends. CDR3 residues: CATGRKTGELFF. The CDR3 coding sequence is TGTGCCACTGGGCGGAAAACCGGGGAGCTGTTTTTT.

DNA of the CDR3: TGTGCCAGCAGCACCTCAGATTCACCCCTCCACTTT. Translating gives CASSTSDSPLHF. The chain employs TRBV7-9 and TRBJ1-6; no clear D gene. V was trimmed by 5 bases and J by 8 bases, leaving 7 bases between them. CDR1 and CDR2 from the germline V gene are SEHNR and FQNEAQ (reference sequence). The CDR3 extends over 12 amino acids.

This clonotype occurred a few times. CDR3: CAISETVSGANVLTF. In DNA, the CDR3 is TGTGCCATCAGTGAAACAGTGTCTGGGGCCAACGTCCTGACTTTC. The chain combines TRBV10-3 with TRBJ2-6; the D is unclear. The CDR3 spans 15 residues. V was trimmed by 3 bases and J by 1 base, leaving 7 bases between them. Looked up from germline, CDR1 is ENHRY and CDR2 is SYGVKD.

The gene calls are TRBV5-1 and TRBJ2-7, with D possibly TRBD2 on 5 matching bases. The germline gives CDR1 SGHRS, CDR2 YFSETQ. The CDR3 runs 14 residues. V was cut by 5 bases and J by 1 base, with 13 bases left in between. The CDR3 nucleotides read TGCGCCAGCAGTCAAGGAGGAGGATCCTACGAGCAGTACTTC. Translated, it gives CASSQGGGSYEQYF.

This clonotype was seen more than once but under ten times. The chain uses TRBV9 and TRBJ2-7; D is perhaps TRBD2 (5 bases). Germline V gives CDR1 SGDLS, CDR2 YYNGEE. V lost 4 bases to trimming and J lost 4 bases, with 24 bases between them. The CDR3 extends over 17 amino acids. CDR3 bases: TGTGCCAGCAGCCCAAGAGGAAGCGGAGAGTTACATTACGAGCAGTACTTC. This codes for CASSPRGSGELHYEQYF.

This clonotype has a count of ten or more. The CDR3 nucleotides are TGCAGTGCTAGCGGCCAAGAGACCCAGTACTTC. This translates into CSASGQETQYF. This chain uses TRBV20-1 with TRBJ2-5; D not resolved. The CDR3 loop spans 11 amino acids. V was trimmed by 3 bases and J by 1 base, leaving 3 bases between them. Germline values: CDR1 DFQATT, CDR2 SNEGSKA (reference sequence).

The V call is TRBV28, the J call TRBJ1-2; TRBD1 is a possible D gene (5 bases). The germline V gene encodes CDR1 MDHEN and CDR2 SYDVKM. V shed 6 bases and J shed 8 bases, with 28 bases lying between them. The CDR3 is made up of 17 amino acids. The CDR3 DNA reads as TGTGCCAGCAGCGGGAGCAGTTCGAAGAGGGGTCGAATCGGCTACACCTTC. Residues: CASSGSSSKRGRIGYTF.

In this sample, this clonotype turned up a few times. The chain carries TRBV20-1 and TRBJ2-7, with 8 bases fitting TRBD1. From germline, CDR1 is DFQATT and CDR2 SNEGSKA (reference sequence). The CDR3 is 13 residues long. After removal of 4 bases from V and 2 bases from J, the junction contained 4 bases not matched to a gene. In DNA, the CDR3 is TGCAGTGCTAAGGACAGGGCCGCCTACGAGCAGTACTTC. It translates to CSAKDRAAYEQYF.

This clonotype appeared a few times. V and J are TRBV5-1 and TRBJ1-1; tentatively, D is TRBD1 (5 bases). Germline lookup yields CDR1 SGHRS and CDR2 YFSETQ. V dropped 2 bases and J dropped 3 bases, with 14 bases sitting between them. This CDR3 contains 15 residues. CDR3 in amino acids: CASSFGRGLDTEAFF. CDR3 coding DNA: TGCGCCAGCAGCTTCGGCCGGGGCTTGGACACTGAAGCTTTCTTT.

This clonotype was recorded many times. The genes are TRBV12-3 or TRBV12-4 and TRBJ1-1; possible D gene TRBD1, 6 bases. This CDR3 contains 13 residues. V gave up 2 bases and J gave up 5 bases, with 9 bases separating them. CDR3: CASSLTGLTEAFF. CDR3 DNA sequence: TGTGCCAGCAGTTTAACAGGGCTTACTGAAGCTTTCTTT.

This chain uses TRBV5-1 with TRBJ1-1; weak D call: TRBD1 (5 bases). Germline assignment: CDR1 SGHRS and CDR2 YFSETQ. Trimming removed 1 base from V and 1 base from J, with 14 bases in between. The CDR3 loop spans 16 amino acids. The CDR3 spells CASSLKLLGTNTEAFF. The CDR3 DNA reads as TGCGCCAGCAGCTTGAAACTTCTGGGGACGAACACTGAAGCTTTCTTT.

This clonotype has at least ten counts. The genes are TRBV7-2 and TRBJ1-2; 7 bases fit TRBD1. The trim removed 1 base at V and 4 bases at J, leaving 3 bases unmatched. Germline-derived CDR1 and CDR2 are SGHTA and FQGNSA. The CDR3 extends over 14 amino acids. The CDR3 bases are TGTGCCAGCAGCTTAGATGGACAGGCCTATGGCTACACCTTC. Translation gives CASSLDGQAYGYTF.

V and J are TRBV12-3 or TRBV12-4 and TRBJ2-5; 13 bases fit TRBD2. Losses at the gene ends were 4 bases for V and 4 bases for J; bases not matched to a gene: 3. This CDR3 is 15 amino acids long. The CDR3 nucleotides read TGTGCCAGCAGTTCAGGGACTAGCGGGATAGAGACCCAGTACTTC. This translates into CASSSGTSGIETQYF.

This clonotype has only a few counts. The V gene is TRBV10-3, the J gene TRBJ1-5; D is unresolved. The CDR3 runs to 14 residues. Trimming left V 3 bases short and J 7 bases short, with 13 bases between. CDR1 ENHRY and CDR2 SYGVKD come from the germline V gene. CDR3 sequence (DNA): TGTGCCATCAGTGATGACGGACTCTTGCAGCCCCAGCATTTT. It specifies CAISDDGLLQPQHF.

This clonotype showed up many times. The chain couples TRBV6-5 to TRBJ1-1; 7 nucleotides align to TRBD1. This CDR3 is built from 17 residues. V lost 4 bases to trimming and J lost 0 bases; unmatched junction nucleotides: 11. Germline CDR1 and CDR2: MNHEY and SVGAGI. Here the CDR3 reads CASSSTGPLGMNTEAFF. As DNA, the CDR3 is TGTGCCAGCAGTTCGACAGGGCCTCTGGGGATGAACACTGAAGCTTTCTTT.

The table lists this clonotype with many counts. This chain uses TRBV20-1 with TRBJ1-5; D call uncertain. V lost 3 bases and J lost 0, with 15 bases in between. Germline-derived CDR1 and CDR2 are DFQATT and SNEGSKA (reference sequence). The CDR3 loop spans 16 amino acids. CDR3 amino acids: CSARGRHLNSNQPQHF. CDR3 bases: TGCAGTGCTAGGGGGAGACACCTGAATAGCAATCAGCCCCAGCATTTT.

The V call is TRBV10-3, the J call TRBJ1-1, with D possibly TRBD1 on 6 matching bases. The CDR3 covers 14 residues. V was pared by 7 bases and J by 1 base, with 13 bases between. The germline gives CDR1 ENHRY, CDR2 SYGVKD. The CDR3 bases are TGTGCCATCAAGAACAGGGAAGGGAACACTGAAGCTTTCTTT. This gives the protein CAIKNREGNTEAFF.

In this sample, this clonotype turned up many times. The chain's CDR3 is CASRLSGADYYGYTF. The CDR3 DNA reads as TGTGCCAGCAGACTCTCCGGGGCGGACTACTATGGCTACACCTTC. The rearrangement uses TRBV28 and TRBJ1-2; tentative D call: TRBD1 (5 bases). Trimming removed 6 bases at V and 3 bases at J, with 17 bases between. Germline-derived CDR1 and CDR2 are MDHEN and SYDVKM. The CDR3 length is 15 residues.

This clonotype was seen only a few times. The rearrangement joins TRBV20-1 to TRBJ1-1; TRBD1 is a possible D gene (5 bases). V lost 2 bases to trimming and J lost 14 bases, with 12 bases between them. This CDR3 has 10 residues. Germline V lookup: CDR1 DFQATT, CDR2 SNEGSKA (reference sequence). CDR3: CSARRDVGFF. The CDR3, as DNA: TGCAGTGCTAGAAGGGACGTGGGCTTCTTT.